The clone carrying this T cell receptor beta chain was seen many times. Researchers amplified the TCR beta CDR3 regions from RNA transcripts. HTBI primers were the set used in a first-round RT-PCR of the TCR CDR3. TCRdb analysed the multiplex PCR reads with MiXCR anew, one entry per CDR3 protein. In the table there are hundreds of thousands of distinct CDR3 sequences, over 20% of which are singletons. This sample was included in a study of T cells in Graves' hyperthyroidism and ophthalmopathy. The overall study: Peripheral blood specimens were obtained at initial diagnosis, prior to any treatment.

With V trimmed by 2 bases and J by 6 bases, 6 bases remained unmatched. Germline V gives CDR1 MDHEN, CDR2 SYDVKM. The CDR3 runs 15 residues. The receptor comes from a middle-aged woman with Graves' ophthalmopathy. Sequencing input: blood. This sequence joins TRBV28 and TRBJ2-2; 7 bases are shared with TRBD2. The CDR3, as DNA: TGTGCCAGCAGTTTACCCGGGGGAGGGTCCGGGGAGCTGTTTTTT. It yields the protein CASSLPGGGSGELFF. The full variable domain, rest sourced from reference TRBV28 and TRBJ2-2, is DVKVTQSSRYLVKRTGEKVFLECVQDMDHENMFWYRQDPGLGLRLIYFSYDVKMKEKGDIPEGYSVSREKKERFSLILESASTNQTSMYLCASSLPGGGSGELFFGEGSRLTVL.